This T cell receptor beta chain was identified during a study of T cell responses to AZD1222 COVID-19 vaccine (TCRdb year 2021). As for the study more broadly: A total of just over 230 trial participants underwent TCR sequencing, of whom roughly 210 had received two doses of AZD1222 and approximately 26 had received two doses of the MenACWY control vaccine. Trial participants were enrolled into age subgroups of 18-55, 56-69 and 70-plus years, which contained 148, 28 and 57 TCR-sequenced participants, respectively.

The CDR3 regions of human TCRbeta chains were subjected to immunosequencing. The study's processing was this. TCRs in the repertoires were compared against a reference library of SARS-CoV-2-specific TCRs that had been generated with the MIRA antigen-specificity platform. Breadth meant the fraction of unique TCRs that were SARS-CoV-2-associated, whereas depth meant the fraction of total T cells that were SARS-CoV-2-associated. Using the MIRA data, every spike-specific TCR was mapped to the spike region that the TCR reacted to and assigned to either a CD4 or a CD8 class. Log10-transformed breadth and depth values were compared by one-way ANOVA with Sidak's multiple comparisons tests. What TCRdb holds here is the immuneACCESS table cut down to in-frame rearrangements. Part of the clones is not present; checked against another copy, under half of the missing clones reflect an unresolved V gene, and the others are unexplained. V and J calls and clone size are as listed in that table; D and trimming were resolved from the DNA. Recorded for this sample are some 150,000 clones; approximately 93% of them occurred a single time. Of the sample, less than 1% is held by the ten largest clones.

General conclusions and limits of the study: The whole spike protein was spanned by vaccine-associated CD4 TCRs, and dominant responses were seen in regions 160-218 and 743-854. Reportedly, almost half of the unique spike-specific TCRs recognized epitopes lying outside the regions that are mutated in the B.1.351 and B.1.1.7 variants. Conclusions about previously exposed vaccinees were limited because only a handful of AZD1222 recipients were SARS-CoV-2 seropositive at baseline. No day 14 peak-response samples were available, so repertoires were characterized only after the peak T cell response. Spike-specific TCR breadth and depth rose significantly after two AZD1222 doses compared with day 0 and with MenACWY recipients. Participants were mostly white British, with more females than males. The authors suggested clonal diversity may have been underestimated. The 56-69-year group was small, and its depth increase did not reach significance, likely because of low power.

The CDR3 sequence holds 13 residues, the cysteine and phenylalanine included. Only the CDR3 portion is preserved as DNA: 39 bases, with reading frame beginning at the first base. As encoded in the germline V gene (reference sequence), CDR1 is SGHNT while CDR2 is YYREEE. Turning to this clone: No antigen is known for it. One junction end disagrees with the germline gene, perhaps due to a read error.

This specimen's time point label, interpreted: baseline before first vaccination. Explained via the paper, the treatment or condition label denotes: meningococcal conjugate vaccine given as trial control. Vaccinee samples came from UK trials COV001 and COV002, including a single-blind randomized controlled phase 2/3 trial of AZD1222 (ChAdOx1 nCoV-19) in healthy adults. For TCRbeta chain sequencing, PBMC samples from trial participants were taken at day 0 and at day 28 after the second dose. Sequencing used peripheral blood, obtained on day 0 of MenACWY control vaccination. The chain links TRBV5-4 with TRBJ2-7, and the D gene may be TRBD1, 5 bases matching. This receptor was obtained from an adult in good health. The DNA is as follows: TGTGCCAGCAGCTTGGACCCGAATGGGGCAGCCTCCTTC. It translates as CASSLDPNGAASF.